Given below is one TCR beta chain in context. No antigen is known for it. The CDR3 runs to 15 residues. V was clipped by 4 bases and J by 4 bases; unmatched bases: 3. The V gene's germline CDR1 is MNHNY and CDR2 SVGAGI (reference sequence). This record comes from a study of cytomegalovirus exposure and HLA in healthy donors. Study background: A subsequent analysis reported that the 120 or so validation repertoires were produced on the same platform that had also been used for the 600 to 700 first-cohort repertoires. Study-level results: Reports indicated that the classifier achieved high specificity and sensitivity in diagnosing cytomegalovirus status. Most TCR sequences showed up rarely, but some public TCRs showed up in many donors.

Profiled with immunoSEQ multiplex PCR; TCRdb holds only in-frame clones, not every one. The table records under 150,000 clones, roughly 90% of them present only once. The donors were in the approximately 120-subject validation cohort, distinct from the approximately 730-subject first cohort. This receptor was obtained from a woman under 30 in good health and CMV-seropositive. The source material was PBMCs. The rearrangement uses TRBV6-6 and TRBJ2-7, with 14 nucleotides matching TRBD2. CDR3 nucleotide sequence: TGTGCCAGCAGTTTGTGGACTAGCGGGGGGTACGAGCAGTACTTC. Translated: CASSLWTSGGYEQYF.